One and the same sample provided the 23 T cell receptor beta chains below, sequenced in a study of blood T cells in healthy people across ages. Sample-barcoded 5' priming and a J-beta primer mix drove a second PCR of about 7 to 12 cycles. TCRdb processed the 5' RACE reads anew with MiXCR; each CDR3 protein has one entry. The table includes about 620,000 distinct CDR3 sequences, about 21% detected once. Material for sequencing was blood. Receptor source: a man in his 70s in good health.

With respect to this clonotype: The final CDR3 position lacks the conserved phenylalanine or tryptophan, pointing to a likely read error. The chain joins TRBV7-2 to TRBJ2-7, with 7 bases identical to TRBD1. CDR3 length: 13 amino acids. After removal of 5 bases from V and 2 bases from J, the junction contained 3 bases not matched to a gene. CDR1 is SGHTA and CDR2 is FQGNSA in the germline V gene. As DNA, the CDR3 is TGTGCCAGCAGCCGTGACAGGGCCTACGAGCAGTACCTC. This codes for CASSRDRAYEQYL.

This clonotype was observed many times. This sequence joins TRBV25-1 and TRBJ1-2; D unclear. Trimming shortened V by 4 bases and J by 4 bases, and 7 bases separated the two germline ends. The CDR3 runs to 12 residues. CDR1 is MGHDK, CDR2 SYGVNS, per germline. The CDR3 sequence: CASSAGIYGYTF. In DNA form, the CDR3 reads TGTGCCAGCAGTGCTGGGATCTATGGCTACACCTTC.

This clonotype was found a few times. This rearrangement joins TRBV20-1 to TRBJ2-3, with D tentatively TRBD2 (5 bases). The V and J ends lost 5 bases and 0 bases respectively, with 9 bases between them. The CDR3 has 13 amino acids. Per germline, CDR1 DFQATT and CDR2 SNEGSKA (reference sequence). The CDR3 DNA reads TGCAGTGCTCCAGCGGCTAGCACAGATACGCAGTATTTT. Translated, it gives CSAPAASTDTQYF.

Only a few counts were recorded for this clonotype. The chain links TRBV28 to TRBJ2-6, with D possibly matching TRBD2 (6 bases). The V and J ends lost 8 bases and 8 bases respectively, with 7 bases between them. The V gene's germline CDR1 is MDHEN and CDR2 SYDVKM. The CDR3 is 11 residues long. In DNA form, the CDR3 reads TGTGCCAGCGGGACTTCCAACGTCCTGACTTTC. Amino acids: CASGTSNVLTF. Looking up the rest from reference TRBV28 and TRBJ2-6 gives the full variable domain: DVKVTQSSRYLVKRTGEKVFLECVQDMDHENMFWYRQDPGLGLRLIYFSYDVKMKEKGDIPEGYSVSREKKERFSLILESASTNQTSMYLCASGTSNVLTFGAGSRLTVL.

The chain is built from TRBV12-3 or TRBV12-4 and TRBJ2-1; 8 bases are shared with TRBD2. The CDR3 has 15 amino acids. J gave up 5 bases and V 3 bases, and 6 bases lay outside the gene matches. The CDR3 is CASSLGSGSHNEQFF. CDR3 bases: TGTGCCAGCAGTTTGGGGAGCGGGAGCCACAATGAGCAGTTCTTC.

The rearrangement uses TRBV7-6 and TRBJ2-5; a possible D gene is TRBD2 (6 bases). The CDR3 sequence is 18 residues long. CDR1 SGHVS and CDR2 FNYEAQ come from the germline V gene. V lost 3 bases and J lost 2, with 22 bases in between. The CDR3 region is CASSLVGLAWEIQETQYF. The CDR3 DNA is TGTGCCAGCAGCTTGGTGGGACTTGCATGGGAAATACAAGAGACCCAGTACTTC.

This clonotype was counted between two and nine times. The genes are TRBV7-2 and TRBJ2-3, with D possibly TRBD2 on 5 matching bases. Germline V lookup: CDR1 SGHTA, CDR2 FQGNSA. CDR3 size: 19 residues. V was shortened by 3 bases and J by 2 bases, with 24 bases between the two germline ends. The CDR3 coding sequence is TGTGCCAGCAGCTTGGGCCCTAGCACCCCTGGGATTTACACAGATACGCAGTATTTT. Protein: CASSLGPSTPGIYTDTQYF.

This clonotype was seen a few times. This CDR3 is CASSETAGWNIQYF. DNA of the CDR3: TGTGCCAGCAGTGAAACGGCAGGGTGGAACATTCAGTACTTC. V gene TRBV6-1 combines with J gene TRBJ2-4, with D possibly TRBD1 on 5 matching bases. This CDR3 is 14 amino acids long. V gave up 2 bases and J gave up 7 bases, with 12 bases separating them. Germline V gene data show CDR1 as MNHNS and CDR2 as SASEGT.

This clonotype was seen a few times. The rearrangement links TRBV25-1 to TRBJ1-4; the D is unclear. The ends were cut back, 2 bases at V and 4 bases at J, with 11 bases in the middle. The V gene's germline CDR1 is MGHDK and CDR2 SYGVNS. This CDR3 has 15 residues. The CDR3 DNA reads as TGTGCCAGCAGTGAAGGTGCAGTTTATAATGAAAAACTGTTTTTT. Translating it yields CASSEGAVYNEKLFF.

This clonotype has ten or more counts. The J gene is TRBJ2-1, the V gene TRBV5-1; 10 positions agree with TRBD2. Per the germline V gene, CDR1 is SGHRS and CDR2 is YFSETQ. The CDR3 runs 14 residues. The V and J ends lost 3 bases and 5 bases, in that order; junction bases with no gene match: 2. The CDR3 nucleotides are TGCGCCAGCAGCTGGACTAGCGGCAACAATGAGCAGTTCTTC. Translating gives CASSWTSGNNEQFF.

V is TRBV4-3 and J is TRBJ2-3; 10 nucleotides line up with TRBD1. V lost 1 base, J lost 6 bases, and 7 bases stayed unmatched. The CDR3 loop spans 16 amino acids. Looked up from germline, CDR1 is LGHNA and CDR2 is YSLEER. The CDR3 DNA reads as TGCGCCAGCAGCCAAGTAGGGACAGGGGATCCGGATACGCAGTATTTT. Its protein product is CASSQVGTGDPDTQYF.

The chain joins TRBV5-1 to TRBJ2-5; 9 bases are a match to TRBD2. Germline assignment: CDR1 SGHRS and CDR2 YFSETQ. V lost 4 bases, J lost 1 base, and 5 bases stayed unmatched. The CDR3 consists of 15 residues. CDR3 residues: CASSRAGGSQETQYF. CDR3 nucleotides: TGCGCCAGCAGCCGAGCGGGAGGCAGCCAAGAGACCCAGTACTTC.

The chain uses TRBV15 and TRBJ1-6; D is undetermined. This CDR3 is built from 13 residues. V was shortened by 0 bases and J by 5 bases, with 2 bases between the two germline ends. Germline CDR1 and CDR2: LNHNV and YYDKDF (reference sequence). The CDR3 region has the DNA TGTGCCACCAGCAGAGATGATAATTCACCCCTCCACTTT. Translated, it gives CATSRDDNSPLHF.

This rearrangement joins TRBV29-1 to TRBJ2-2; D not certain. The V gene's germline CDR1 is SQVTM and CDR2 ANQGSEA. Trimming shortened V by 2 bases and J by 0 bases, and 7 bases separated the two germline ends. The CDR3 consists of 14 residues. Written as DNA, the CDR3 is TGCAGCGTTGAAACAAGTCCGAACACCGGGGAGCTGTTTTTT. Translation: CSVETSPNTGELFF.

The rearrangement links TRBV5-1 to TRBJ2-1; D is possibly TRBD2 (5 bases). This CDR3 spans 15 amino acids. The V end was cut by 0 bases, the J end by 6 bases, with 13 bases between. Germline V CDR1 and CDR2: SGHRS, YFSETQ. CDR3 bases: TGCGCCAGCAGCTTGGCCGGGTCTAGCCTCAATGAGCAGTTCTTC. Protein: CASSLAGSSLNEQFF.

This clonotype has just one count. CDR3 residues: CASSPPARETQYF. In DNA, the CDR3 is TGTGCCAGTAGTCCTCCGGCGAGGGAGACCCAGTACTTC. The V call is TRBV19, the J call TRBJ2-5, with D uncertain. This CDR3 comprises 13 residues. The germline CDR1 and CDR2 sequences are LNHDA and SQIVND (reference sequence). V was shortened by 5 bases and J by 5 bases, with 12 bases between the two germline ends.

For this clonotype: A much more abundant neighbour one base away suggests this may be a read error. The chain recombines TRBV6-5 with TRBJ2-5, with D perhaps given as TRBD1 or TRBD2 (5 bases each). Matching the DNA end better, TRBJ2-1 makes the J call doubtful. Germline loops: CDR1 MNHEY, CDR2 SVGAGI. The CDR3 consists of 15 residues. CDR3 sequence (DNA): TGTGTCAGCAGTCCCGACCGGGACCGCCGGAATGAGCAGTTCTTC. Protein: CVSSPDRDRRNEQFF.

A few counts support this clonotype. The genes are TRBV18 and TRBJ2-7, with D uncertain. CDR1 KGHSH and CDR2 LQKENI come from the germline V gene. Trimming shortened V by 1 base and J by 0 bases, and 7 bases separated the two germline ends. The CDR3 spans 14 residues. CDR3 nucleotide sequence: TGTGCCAGCTCACCACAGGCGAGCTCCTACGAGCAGTACTTC. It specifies CASSPQASSYEQYF.

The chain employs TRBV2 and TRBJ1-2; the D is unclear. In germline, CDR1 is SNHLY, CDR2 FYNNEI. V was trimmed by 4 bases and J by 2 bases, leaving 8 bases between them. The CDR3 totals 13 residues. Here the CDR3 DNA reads TGTGCCAGCAGTGTTAAGCAGAACTATGGCTACACCTTC. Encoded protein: CASSVKQNYGYTF.

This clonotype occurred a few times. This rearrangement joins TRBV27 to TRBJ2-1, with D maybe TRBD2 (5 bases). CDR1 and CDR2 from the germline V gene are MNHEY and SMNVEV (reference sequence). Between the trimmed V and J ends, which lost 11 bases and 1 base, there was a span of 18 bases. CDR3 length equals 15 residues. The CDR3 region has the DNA TGTGCCGGGCTACGGGGAGTCGGATCCTACAATGAGCAGTTCTTC. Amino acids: CAGLRGVGSYNEQFF.

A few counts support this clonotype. The CDR3 DNA is TGCAGTGCTGTAACGGGACAAATAATCACAGATACGCAGTATTTT. Translated: CSAVTGQIITDTQYF. V and J are TRBV20-1 and TRBJ2-3; TRBD1 might be the D (6 bases). Per germline, CDR1 DFQATT and CDR2 SNEGSKA (reference sequence). Between the trimmed V and J ends, which lost 5 bases and 2 bases, there was a span of 17 bases. The CDR3 has 15 residues.

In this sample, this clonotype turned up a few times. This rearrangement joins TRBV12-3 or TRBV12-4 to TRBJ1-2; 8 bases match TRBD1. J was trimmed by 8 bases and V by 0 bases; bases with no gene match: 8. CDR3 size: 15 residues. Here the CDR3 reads CASSLAGQGGWGYTF. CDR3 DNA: TGTGCCAGCAGTTTAGCAGGACAGGGAGGATGGGGCTACACCTTC.

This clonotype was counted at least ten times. CDR3 nucleotide sequence: TGTGCCAGCAGCGACTTCGTGGGGCAGCCCCAGCATTTT. Encoded protein: CASSDFVGQPQHF. J is TRBJ1-5 and V is TRBV6-6; D is ambiguous. The CDR3 extends over 13 amino acids. The germline gives CDR1 MNHNY, CDR2 SVGAGI (reference sequence). V lost 6 bases, J lost 7 bases, and 13 bases lay in between.